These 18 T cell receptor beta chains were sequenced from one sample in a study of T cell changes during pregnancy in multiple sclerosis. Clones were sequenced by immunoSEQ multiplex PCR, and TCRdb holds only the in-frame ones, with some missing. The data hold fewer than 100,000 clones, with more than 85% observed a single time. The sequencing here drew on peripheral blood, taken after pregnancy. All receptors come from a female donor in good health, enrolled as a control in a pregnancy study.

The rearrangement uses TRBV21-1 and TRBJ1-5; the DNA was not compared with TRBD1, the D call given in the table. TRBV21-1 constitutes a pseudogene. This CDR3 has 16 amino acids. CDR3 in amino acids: CASSKEDSLGNQPQHF. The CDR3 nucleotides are TGTGCCAGCAGCAAAGAGGACAGCCTTGGCAATCAGCCCCAGCATTTT.

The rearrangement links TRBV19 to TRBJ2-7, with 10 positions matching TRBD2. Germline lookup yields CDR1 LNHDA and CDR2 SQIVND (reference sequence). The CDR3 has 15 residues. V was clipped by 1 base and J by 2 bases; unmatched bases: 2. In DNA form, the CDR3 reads TGTGCCAGTAGTATAGCTAGCGGGGGAACCTACGAGCAGTACTTC. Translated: CASSIASGGTYEQYF.

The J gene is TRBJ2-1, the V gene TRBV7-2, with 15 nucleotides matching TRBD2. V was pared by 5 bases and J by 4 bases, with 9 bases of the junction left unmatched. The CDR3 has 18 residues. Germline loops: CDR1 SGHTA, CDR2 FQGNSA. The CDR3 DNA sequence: TGTGCCAGCAGCCCGGGAGGACTAGCGGGAGGGTCGTACAATGAGCAGTTCTTC. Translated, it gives CASSPGGLAGGSYNEQFF.

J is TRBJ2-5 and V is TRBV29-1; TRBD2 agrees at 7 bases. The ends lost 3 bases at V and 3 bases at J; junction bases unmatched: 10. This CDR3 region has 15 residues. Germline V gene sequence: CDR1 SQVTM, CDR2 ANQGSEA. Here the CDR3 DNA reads TGCAGCGTTGAGCTCGGGAGGAGAGTCGAAGAGACCCAGTACTTC. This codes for CSVELGRRVEETQYF. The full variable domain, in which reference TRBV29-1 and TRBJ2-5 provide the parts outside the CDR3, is SAVISQKPSRDICQRGTSLTIQCQVDSQVTMMFWYRQQPGQSLTLIATANQGSEATYESGFVIDKFPISRPNLTFSTLTVSNMSPEDSSIYLCSVELGRRVEETQYFGPGTRLLVL.

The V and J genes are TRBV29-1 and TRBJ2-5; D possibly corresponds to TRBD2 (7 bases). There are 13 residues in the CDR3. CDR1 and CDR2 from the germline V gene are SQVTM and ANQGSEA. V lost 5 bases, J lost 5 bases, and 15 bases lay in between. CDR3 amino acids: CSVHRGAAETQYF. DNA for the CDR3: TGCAGCGTTCACCGGGGGGCCGCTGAGACCCAGTACTTC.

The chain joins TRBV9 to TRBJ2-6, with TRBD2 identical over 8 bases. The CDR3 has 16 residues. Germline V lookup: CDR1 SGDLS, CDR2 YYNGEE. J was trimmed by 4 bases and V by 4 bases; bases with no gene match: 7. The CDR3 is CASSPRGGKGANVLTF. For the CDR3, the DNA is TGTGCCAGCAGCCCCCGGGGGGGTAAGGGGGCCAACGTCCTGACTTTC. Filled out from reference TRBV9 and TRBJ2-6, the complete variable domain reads DSGVTQTPKHLITATGQRVTLRCSPRSGDLSVYWYQQSLDQGLQFLIQYYNGEERAKGNILERFSAQQFPDLHSELNLSSLELGDSALYFCASSPRGGKGANVLTFGAGSRLTVL.

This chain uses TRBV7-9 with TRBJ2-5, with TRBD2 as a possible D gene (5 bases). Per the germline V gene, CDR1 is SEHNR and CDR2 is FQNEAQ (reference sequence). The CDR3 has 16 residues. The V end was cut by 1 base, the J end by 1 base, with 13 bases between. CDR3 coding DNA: TGTGCCAGCAGCTTAGTACTGCTAGCATTCCAAGAGACCCAGTACTTC. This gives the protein CASSLVLLAFQETQYF.

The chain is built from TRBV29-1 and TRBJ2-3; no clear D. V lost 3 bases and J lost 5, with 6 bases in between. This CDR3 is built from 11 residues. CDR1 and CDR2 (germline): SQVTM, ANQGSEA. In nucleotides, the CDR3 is TGCAGCGTTGACCTAGGAGATACGCAGTATTTT. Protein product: CSVDLGDTQYF.

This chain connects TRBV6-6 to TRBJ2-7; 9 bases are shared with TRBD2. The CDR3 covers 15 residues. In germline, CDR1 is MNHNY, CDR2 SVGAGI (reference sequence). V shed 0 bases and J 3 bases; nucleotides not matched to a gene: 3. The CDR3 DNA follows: TGTGCCAGCAGTTACTCGACGCGGGAGGGCTACGAGCAGTACTTC. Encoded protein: CASSYSTREGYEQYF.

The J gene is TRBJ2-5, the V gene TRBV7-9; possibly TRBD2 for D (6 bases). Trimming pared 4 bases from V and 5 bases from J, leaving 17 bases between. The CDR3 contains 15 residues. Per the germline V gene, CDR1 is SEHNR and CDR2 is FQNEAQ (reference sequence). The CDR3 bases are TGTGCCAGCAGCTCCAGACTAGAGGTTGTTGAGACCCAGTACTTC. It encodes CASSSRLEVVETQYF.

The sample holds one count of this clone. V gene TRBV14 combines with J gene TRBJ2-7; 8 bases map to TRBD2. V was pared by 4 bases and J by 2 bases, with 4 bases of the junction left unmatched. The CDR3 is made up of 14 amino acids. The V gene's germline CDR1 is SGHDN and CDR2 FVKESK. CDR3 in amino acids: CASSLPGLAYEQYF. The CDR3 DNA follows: TGTGCCAGCAGCCTCCCGGGACTAGCCTACGAGCAGTACTTC.

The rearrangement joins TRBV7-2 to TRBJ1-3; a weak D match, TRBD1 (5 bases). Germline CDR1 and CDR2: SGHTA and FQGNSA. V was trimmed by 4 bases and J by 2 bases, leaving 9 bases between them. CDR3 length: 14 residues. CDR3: CASSSGGTGNTIYF. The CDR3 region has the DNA TGTGCCAGCAGCTCGGGGGGAACTGGAAACACCATATATTTT.

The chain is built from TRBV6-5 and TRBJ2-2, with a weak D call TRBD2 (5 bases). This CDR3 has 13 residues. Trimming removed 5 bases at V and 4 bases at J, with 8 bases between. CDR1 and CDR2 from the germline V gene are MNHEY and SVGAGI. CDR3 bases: TGTGCCAGCAGTCCCGGGGTCACCGGGGAGCTGTTTTTT. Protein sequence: CASSPGVTGELFF.

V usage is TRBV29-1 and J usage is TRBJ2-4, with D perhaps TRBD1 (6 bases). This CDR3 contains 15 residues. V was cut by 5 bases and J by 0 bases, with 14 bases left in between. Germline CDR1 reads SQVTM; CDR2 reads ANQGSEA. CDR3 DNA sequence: TGCAGCGTTTCGCAGGGGAATGGAGCCAAAAACATTCAGTACTTC. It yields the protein CSVSQGNGAKNIQYF.

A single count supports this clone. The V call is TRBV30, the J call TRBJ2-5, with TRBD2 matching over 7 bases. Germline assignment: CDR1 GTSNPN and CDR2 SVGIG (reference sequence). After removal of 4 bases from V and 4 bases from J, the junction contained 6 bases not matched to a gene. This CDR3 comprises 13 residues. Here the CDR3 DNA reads TGTGCCTGGAATTCAGGGAGGGGAGAGACCCAGTACTTC. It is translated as CAWNSGRGETQYF.

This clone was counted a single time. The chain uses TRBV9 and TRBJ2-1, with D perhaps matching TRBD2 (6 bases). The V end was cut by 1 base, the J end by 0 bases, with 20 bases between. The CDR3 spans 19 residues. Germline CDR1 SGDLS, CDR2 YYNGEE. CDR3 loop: CASSVSGRAGYGSYNEQFF. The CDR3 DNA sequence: TGTGCCAGCAGCGTATCCGGCAGGGCGGGATACGGCTCCTACAATGAGCAGTTCTTC.

CDR3: CASSREASGIYEQYF. CDR3 bases: TGCGCCAGCAGTCGGGAAGCTAGCGGGATCTACGAGCAGTACTTC. The chain employs TRBV4-1 and TRBJ2-7, with TRBD2 matching 9 bases. The germline CDR1 and CDR2 sequences are MGHRA and YSYEKL. CDR3 length equals 15 residues. The ends lost 6 bases at V and 3 bases at J; junction bases unmatched: 9.

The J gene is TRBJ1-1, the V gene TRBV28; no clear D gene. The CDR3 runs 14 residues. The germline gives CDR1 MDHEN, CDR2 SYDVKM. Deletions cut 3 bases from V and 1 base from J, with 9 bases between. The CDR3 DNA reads TGTGCCAGCAGTTTGGGCCTGCCGAACACTGAAGCTTTCTTT. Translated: CASSLGLPNTEAFF.